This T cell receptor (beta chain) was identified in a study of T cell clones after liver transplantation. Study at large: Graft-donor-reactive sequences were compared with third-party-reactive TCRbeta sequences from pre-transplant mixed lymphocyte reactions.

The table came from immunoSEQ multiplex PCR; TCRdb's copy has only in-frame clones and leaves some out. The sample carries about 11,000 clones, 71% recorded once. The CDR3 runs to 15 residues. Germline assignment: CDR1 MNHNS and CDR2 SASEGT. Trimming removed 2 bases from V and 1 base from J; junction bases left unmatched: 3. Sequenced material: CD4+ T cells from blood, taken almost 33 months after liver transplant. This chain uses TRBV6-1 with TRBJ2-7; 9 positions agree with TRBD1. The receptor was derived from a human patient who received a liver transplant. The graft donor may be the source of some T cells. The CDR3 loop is CASSEWTGASYEQYF. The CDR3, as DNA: TGTGCCAGCAGTGAATGGACAGGGGCGTCCTACGAGCAGTACTTC.